The rows below give T cell receptor beta chains drawn from one sample of a study of OX40 agonist ivuxolimab in advanced cancers. Measured with immunoSEQ multiplex PCR; TCRdb has only the in-frame clones, and not every one. The repertoire includes 95,000 to 150,000 clones, 93% of them detected once, and more than 0.15% sits in the top ten. Sequences were derived from CD4+ or CD8+ T cells sorted from blood, sampled in a trial of the OX40 agonist ivuxolimab. The receptors stem from an adult with an advanced solid tumor such as melanoma, head and neck, liver or kidney cancer. Both conserved end residues are part of each CDR3. Each record gives: J gene, V gene, CDR3 protein.

>TRBJ1-4|TRBV6-5
CASSYPQGATNEKLFF
>TRBJ1-2|TRBV7-8
CASSLAGQENYGYTF
>TRBJ1-1|TRBV7-8
CASSQAGWNTEAFF
>TRBJ2-7|TRBV6-5
CASKRGSSYEQYF
>TRBJ2-1|TRBV23-1
CASSHSRTNEQFF
>TRBJ2-1|TRBV7-2
CASSSRAGAYNEQFF
>TRBJ2-3|TRBV6-6
CASSYDRGKGDTQYF
>TRBJ1-3|TRBV5-4
CASSRRTGTIYF
>TRBJ1-4|TRBV6-1
CASRETNMGEKLFF
>TRBJ2-7|TRBV5-4
CASSAPGQAIYEQYF
>TRBJ2-5|TRBV18
CASSPGQKETQYF
>TRBJ2-2|TRBV7-6
CASSLMGLANTGELFF
>TRBJ2-3|TRBV5-1
CASRTTTGQITDTQYF
>TRBJ2-3|TRBV7-3
CASSLNFHAGTDTQYF
>TRBJ1-4|TRBV6-1
CASTWDRGGNEKLFF
>TRBJ1-1|TRBV6-1
CASSEDRGYSSDLNTEAFF
>TRBJ2-5|TRBV25-1
CASSEFGVLGTQYF
>TRBJ2-1|TRBV7-8
CASSITLANEQFF
>TRBJ2-1|TRBV4-2
CASSPSGGGSYNEQFF
>TRBJ2-5|TRBV10-3
CAIGRLAGTSKETQYF
>TRBJ2-5|TRBV14
CASSQVAGVRETQYF
>TRBJ2-1|TRBV15
CATSRGGTSGINEQFF
>TRBJ1-2|TRBV9
CASSVGTGPNYGYTF